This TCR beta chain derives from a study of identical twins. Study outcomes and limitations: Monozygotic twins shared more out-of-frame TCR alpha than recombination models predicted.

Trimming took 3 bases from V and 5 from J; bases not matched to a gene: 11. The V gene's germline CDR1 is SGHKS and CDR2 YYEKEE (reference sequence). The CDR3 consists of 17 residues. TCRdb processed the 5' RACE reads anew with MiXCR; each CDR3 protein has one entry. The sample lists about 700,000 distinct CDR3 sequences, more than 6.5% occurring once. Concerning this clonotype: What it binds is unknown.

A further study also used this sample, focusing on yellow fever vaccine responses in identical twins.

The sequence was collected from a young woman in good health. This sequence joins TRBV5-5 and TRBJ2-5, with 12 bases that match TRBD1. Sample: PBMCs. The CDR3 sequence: CASSSTWGQGALETQYF. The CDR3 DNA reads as TGTGCCAGCAGCTCGACTTGGGGACAGGGGGCCTTGGAGACCCAGTACTTC.